What follows is one T cell receptor beta chain and its context. Its antigen is undetermined. The sample belongs to a study of CD8 T cells in ankylosing spondylitis. Findings and limits, study-wide: Previous work reported some of these motif variants in the synovial fluid and blood of reactive arthritis. For ankylosing spondylitis blood, a TCR beta motif of several highly homologous variants appeared characteristic. Disease-linked clones had a CD8+ phenotype and relatively low frequency in peripheral blood. As reported, disease-linked clones showed significant enrichment in matched ankylosing spondylitis synovial fluid.

TCRdb processed the 5' RACE reads anew with MiXCR; each CDR3 protein has one entry. The data hold about 250,000 distinct CDR3 sequences, with over 30% observed a single time. The CDR3 is 17 amino acids. V was clipped by 0 bases and J by 1 base; unmatched bases: 3. Per the germline V gene, CDR1 is SGHRS and CDR2 is YFSETQ. This sequence was found in a male donor with ankylosing spondylitis or in good health (not recorded which). Sequencing was carried out using blood, either unsorted or a sorted T cell fraction (not recorded which). The chain recombines TRBV5-1 with TRBJ2-1; 11 bases fit TRBD2. The CDR3 spells CASSLVAGGTSYNEQFF. CDR3 coding DNA: TGCGCCAGCAGCTTGGTAGCGGGGGGGACGTCCTACAATGAGCAGTTCTTC. The whole variable domain, filled in from reference TRBV5-1 and TRBJ2-1, reads KAGVTQTPRYLIKTRGQQVTLSCSPISGHRSVSWYQQTPGQGLQFLFEYFSETQRNKGNFPGRFSGRQFSNSRSEMNVSTLELGDSALYLCASSLVAGGTSYNEQFFGPGTRLTVL.